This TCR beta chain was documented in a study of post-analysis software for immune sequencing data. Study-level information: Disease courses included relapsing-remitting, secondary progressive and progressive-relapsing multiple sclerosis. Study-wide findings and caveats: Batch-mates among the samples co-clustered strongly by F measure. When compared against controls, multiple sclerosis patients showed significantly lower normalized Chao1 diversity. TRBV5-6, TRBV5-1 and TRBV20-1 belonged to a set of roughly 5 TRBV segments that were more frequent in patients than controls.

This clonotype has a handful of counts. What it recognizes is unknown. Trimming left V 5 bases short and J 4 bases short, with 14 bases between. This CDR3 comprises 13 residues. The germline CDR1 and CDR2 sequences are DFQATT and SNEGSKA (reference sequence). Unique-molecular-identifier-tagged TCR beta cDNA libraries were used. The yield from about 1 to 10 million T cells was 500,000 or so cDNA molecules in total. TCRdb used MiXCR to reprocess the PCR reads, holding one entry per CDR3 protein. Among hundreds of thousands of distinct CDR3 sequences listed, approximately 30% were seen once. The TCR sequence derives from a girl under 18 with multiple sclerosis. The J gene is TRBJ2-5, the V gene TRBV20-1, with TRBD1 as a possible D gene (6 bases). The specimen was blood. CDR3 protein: CSAYRASIETQYF. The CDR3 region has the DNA TGCAGTGCTTACAGGGCTTCGATAGAGACCCAGTACTTC.